This T cell receptor (beta chain) was retrieved from a study of cytomegalovirus exposure and HLA in healthy donors. 60 Vbeta and 13 Jbeta primers were used in PCR. Clones were sequenced by immunoSEQ multiplex PCR, and TCRdb holds only the in-frame ones, with some missing. The repertoire consists of about 160,000 clones, with about 80% occurring once and the leading ten covering more than 9.5%. This CDR3 contains 15 residues. Germline values: CDR1 SGHRS, CDR2 YFSETQ. Trimming took 4 bases from V and 7 from J; bases not matched to a gene: 7. This receptor was obtained from a man aged 18 to 29 in good health and CMV-seropositive. Sequencing input: PBMCs. The J gene is TRBJ2-1, the V gene TRBV5-1, with TRBD1 identical over 11 bases. This CDR3 is CASSIGQGAGNEQFF. The CDR3 nucleotides are TGCGCCAGCAGCATAGGACAGGGGGCGGGTAATGAGCAGTTCTTC.